These 19 T cell receptor beta chains share one sample of origin, sequenced in a study of T-cell memory formation after mild COVID-19. TCRdb reprocessed the 5' RACE reads via MiXCR and lists one record per CDR3 protein. Of 550,000 to 600,000 distinct CDR3 sequences listed, approximately 15% were seen once; the top ten hold just over 8%. Sequences were obtained from PBMCs or a T cell subset sorted from them (not recorded which). The receptor source for this set is an adult woman who had mild COVID-19 (a few samples of this study predate the infection). Cell type and time point are not known.

The rearrangement uses TRBV7-9 and TRBJ1-1, with D perhaps TRBD1 (6 bases). The germline CDR1 and CDR2 sequences are SEHNR and FQNEAQ (reference sequence). The CDR3 runs to 15 residues. Trimming took off 1 base at V and 0 bases at J, with 9 bases between the two ends. This CDR3 is CASSLGQAMNTEAFF. The CDR3, as DNA: TGTGCCAGCAGCTTAGGACAGGCCATGAACACTGAAGCTTTCTTT.

V is TRBV9 and J is TRBJ1-1, with D tentatively TRBD1 (6 bases). CDR3 length: 14 amino acids. Per germline, CDR1 SGDLS and CDR2 YYNGEE. V shed 6 bases and J shed 0 bases, with 12 bases lying between them. DNA for the CDR3: TGTGCCAGCACCCACAGGGAGGTGAACACTGAAGCTTTCTTT. It yields the protein CASTHREVNTEAFF.

There are a few counts of this clonotype. V usage is TRBV7-8 and J usage is TRBJ2-5, with a tentative D call TRBD2 (5 bases). The CDR3 contains 16 residues. Trimming pared 5 bases from V and 2 bases from J, leaving 18 bases between. Germline CDR1 reads SGHVS; CDR2 reads FQNEAQ. Written as DNA, the CDR3 is TGTGCCAGCAGCGATTATGGAGGTCCCTCTCAAGAGACCCAGTACTTC. This codes for CASSDYGGPSQETQYF.

This clonotype was seen more than once but under ten times. This chain joins TRBV18 and TRBJ2-7; possible D gene TRBD1, 5 bases. CDR1 is KGHSH and CDR2 is LQKENI in the germline V gene. CDR3 size: 11 residues. V lost 6 bases, J lost 5 bases, and 8 bases lay in between. CDR3 nucleotide sequence: TGTGCCAGCTCCGACAGAAACGAGCAGTACTTC. It codes for CASSDRNEQYF.

V gene TRBV7-9 combines with J gene TRBJ1-2; 8 bases map to TRBD1. This CDR3 contains 15 residues. The J segment lost 2 bases and the V segment lost 7 bases, leaving 9 bases of the junction unmatched. In germline, CDR1 is SEHNR, CDR2 FQNEAQ (reference sequence). The DNA for the CDR3 is TGTGCCAGCACTCGACAGGGGTTCCCGAACTATGGCTACACCTTC. Amino acids: CASTRQGFPNYGYTF.

The chain recombines TRBV9 with TRBJ2-5; D tentatively reads TRBD1 or TRBD2 (5 bases each). The CDR3 is 12 amino acids. The germline V gene encodes CDR1 SGDLS and CDR2 YYNGEE. Between the trimmed V and J ends, which lost 2 bases and 5 bases, there was a span of 7 bases. The DNA of the CDR3 is TGTGCCAGCAGCGTCGGGGACGAGACCCAGTACTTC. As protein: CASSVGDETQYF.

The chain combines TRBV7-6 with TRBJ2-7, with TRBD2 matching 14 bases. The germline V gene has CDR1 SGHVS and CDR2 FNYEAQ. The CDR3 has 16 amino acids. J gave up 3 bases and V 5 bases, and 6 bases lay outside the gene matches. The CDR3 DNA reads TGTGCCAGCAGCCAGGGACTAGCGGGGGTTTACTACGAGCAGTACTTC. Translation: CASSQGLAGVYYEQYF.

Only a few counts were recorded for this clonotype. This chain's CDR3 is CASSLLSGQETQYF. In nucleotides, the CDR3 is TGTGCCAGCAGCTTACTCTCCGGCCAAGAGACCCAGTACTTC. V gene TRBV7-2 combines with J gene TRBJ2-5; D unclear. V dropped 2 bases and J dropped 1 base, with 8 bases sitting between them. Per germline, CDR1 SGHTA and CDR2 FQGNSA. This CDR3 spans 14 amino acids.

V and J are TRBV20-1 and TRBJ1-4; no definite D call. CDR1 and CDR2 (germline): DFQATT, SNEGSKA (reference sequence). Trimming shortened V by 2 bases and J by 8 bases, and 12 bases separated the two germline ends. CDR3 length: 13 residues. In DNA form, the CDR3 reads TGCAGTGCTAGACCTGGGCCCTGGGAAAAACTGTTTTTT. Its protein product is CSARPGPWEKLFF.

This clonotype was recorded many times. The rearrangement uses TRBV24-1 and TRBJ2-2, with D uncertain. Trimming took 7 bases from V and 1 from J, leaving 3 bases between them. Germline V lookup: CDR1 KGHDR, CDR2 SFDVKD. The CDR3 is made up of 12 amino acids. CDR3 residues: CATRKNTGELFF. Written as DNA, the CDR3 is TGTGCCACCAGGAAGAACACCGGGGAGCTGTTTTTT.

This clonotype was observed a handful of times. This chain joins TRBV12-3 or TRBV12-4 and TRBJ1-3; a weak D match, TRBD1 (5 bases). With 7 bases removed from V and 2 bases from J, the gap between germline ends came to 12 bases. The CDR3 sequence is 14 residues long. The CDR3 DNA reads TGTGCCAGCACTCGAGGGGCTACTGGAAACACCATATATTTT. Translated, it gives CASTRGATGNTIYF.

There are a few counts of this clonotype. This chain links TRBV12-3 or TRBV12-4 with TRBJ1-2, with a weak D call TRBD1 (5 bases). Trimming stripped 6 bases from V and 6 bases from J, with 17 bases between. The CDR3 has 14 residues. The CDR3 reads CASRAGTREDGYTF. Written as DNA, the CDR3 is TGTGCCAGCAGGGCAGGGACGAGGGAAGATGGCTACACCTTC.

This clonotype has a handful of counts. The chain carries TRBV6-6 and TRBJ2-1; D possibly uses TRBD1 or TRBD2 (7 bases each). V gave up 4 bases and J gave up 8 bases, with 18 bases separating them. Germline V gives CDR1 MNHNY, CDR2 SVGAGI (reference sequence). The CDR3 length is 15 residues. CDR3 sequence (DNA): TGTGCCAGCAGTTCCAGGGGGAGGGAGGTCGATGAGCAGTTCTTC. Residues: CASSSRGREVDEQFF.

This chain connects TRBV7-9 to TRBJ1-1; the D is unclear. The ends were cut back, 5 bases at V and 8 bases at J, with 9 bases in the middle. Germline CDR1 and CDR2: SEHNR and FQNEAQ (reference sequence). The CDR3 runs to 11 residues. CDR3 sequence: CASSDRREAFF. CDR3 nucleotide sequence: TGTGCCAGCAGCGATAGAAGGGAAGCTTTCTTT.

Only a few counts were recorded for this clonotype. The CDR3, as DNA: TGCGCCAGCAGCCCGGAATTCGGGACGCCTTATGGCTACACCTTC. Protein product: CASSPEFGTPYGYTF. V usage is TRBV5-1 and J usage is TRBJ1-2; TRBD1 might be the D (5 bases). This CDR3 is built from 15 residues. V lost 4 bases, J lost 5 bases, and 18 bases lay in between. Looked up from germline, CDR1 is SGHRS and CDR2 is YFSETQ.

The gene calls are TRBV9 and TRBJ1-3; no firm D call. Between the trimmed V and J ends, which lost 3 bases and 0 bases, there was a span of 7 bases. This CDR3 contains 14 residues. Per germline, CDR1 SGDLS and CDR2 YYNGEE. The CDR3 loop reads CASSAEGSGNTIYF. CDR3 DNA sequence: TGTGCCAGCAGCGCAGAAGGCTCTGGAAACACCATATATTTT.

The chain employs TRBV4-3 and TRBJ1-4; 7 bases map to TRBD1. The CDR3 is 17 residues long. The germline V gene has CDR1 LGHNA and CDR2 YSLEER. V was clipped by 0 bases and J by 7 bases; unmatched bases: 11. The CDR3 reads CASSQDLRSDRREKLFF. The CDR3 DNA reads as TGCGCCAGCAGCCAAGATCTGAGGTCGGACAGGCGTGAAAAACTGTTTTTT.

This clonotype was seen only a few times. The chain employs TRBV11-3 and TRBJ2-1; TRBD2 matches 7 bases. Germline V gives CDR1 SGHNT, CDR2 YENEEA. J gave up 7 bases and V 5 bases, and 11 bases lay outside the gene matches. The CDR3 has 15 amino acids. The CDR3 DNA follows: TGTGCCAGCAGCCTGCTGCTCAGCGGGAATAATGAGCAGTTCTTC. Translation gives CASSLLLSGNNEQFF.

This clonotype was detected a few times. The chain is built from TRBV4-1 and TRBJ1-2, with 7 bases fitting TRBD1. The CDR3 has 13 residues. The germline gives CDR1 MGHRA, CDR2 YSYEKL. J was trimmed by 8 bases and V by 2 bases; bases with no gene match: 5. CDR3 sequence reads: CASSQNMGQGYTF. CDR3 in DNA: TGCGCCAGCAGCCAAAACATGGGACAGGGCTACACCTTC.